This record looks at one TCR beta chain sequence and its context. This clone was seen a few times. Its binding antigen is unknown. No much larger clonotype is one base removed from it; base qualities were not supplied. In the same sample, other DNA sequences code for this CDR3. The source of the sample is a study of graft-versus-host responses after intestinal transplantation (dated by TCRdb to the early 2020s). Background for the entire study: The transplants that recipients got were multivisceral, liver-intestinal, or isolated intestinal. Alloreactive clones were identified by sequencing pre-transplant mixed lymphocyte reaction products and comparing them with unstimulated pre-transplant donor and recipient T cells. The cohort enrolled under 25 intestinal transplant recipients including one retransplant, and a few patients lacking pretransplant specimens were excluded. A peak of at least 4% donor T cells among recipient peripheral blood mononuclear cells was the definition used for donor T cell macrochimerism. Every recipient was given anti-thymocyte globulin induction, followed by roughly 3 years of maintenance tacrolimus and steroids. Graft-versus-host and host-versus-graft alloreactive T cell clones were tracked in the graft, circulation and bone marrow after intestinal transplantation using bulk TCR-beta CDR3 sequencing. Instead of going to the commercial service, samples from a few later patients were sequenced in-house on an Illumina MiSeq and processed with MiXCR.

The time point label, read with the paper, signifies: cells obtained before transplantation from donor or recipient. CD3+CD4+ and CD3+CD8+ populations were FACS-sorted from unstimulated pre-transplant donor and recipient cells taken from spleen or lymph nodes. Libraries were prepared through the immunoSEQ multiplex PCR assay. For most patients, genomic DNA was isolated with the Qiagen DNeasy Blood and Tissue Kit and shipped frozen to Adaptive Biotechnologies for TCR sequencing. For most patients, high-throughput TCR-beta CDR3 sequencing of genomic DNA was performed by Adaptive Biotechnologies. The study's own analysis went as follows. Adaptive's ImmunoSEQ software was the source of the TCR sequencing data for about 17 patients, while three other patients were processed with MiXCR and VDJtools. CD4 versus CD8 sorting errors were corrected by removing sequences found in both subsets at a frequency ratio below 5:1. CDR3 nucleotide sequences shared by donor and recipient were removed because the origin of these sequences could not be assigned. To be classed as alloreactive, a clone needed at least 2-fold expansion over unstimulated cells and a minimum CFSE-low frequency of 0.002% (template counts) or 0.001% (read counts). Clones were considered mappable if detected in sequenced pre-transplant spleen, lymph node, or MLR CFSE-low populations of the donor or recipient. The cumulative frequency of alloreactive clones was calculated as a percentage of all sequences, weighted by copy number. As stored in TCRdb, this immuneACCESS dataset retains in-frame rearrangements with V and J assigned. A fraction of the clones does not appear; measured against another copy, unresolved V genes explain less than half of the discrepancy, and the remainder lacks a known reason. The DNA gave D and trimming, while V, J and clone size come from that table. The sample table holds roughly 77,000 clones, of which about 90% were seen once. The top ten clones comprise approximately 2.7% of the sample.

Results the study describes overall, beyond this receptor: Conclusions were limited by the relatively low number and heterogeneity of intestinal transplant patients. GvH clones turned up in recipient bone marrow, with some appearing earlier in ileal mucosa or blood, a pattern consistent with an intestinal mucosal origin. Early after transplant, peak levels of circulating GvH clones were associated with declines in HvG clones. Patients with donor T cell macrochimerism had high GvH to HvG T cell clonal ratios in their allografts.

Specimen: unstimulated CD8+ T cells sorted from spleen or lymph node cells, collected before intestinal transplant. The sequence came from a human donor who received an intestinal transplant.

The DNA reads as follows: TGTGCCAGCAGCTTAGTGTCGGAGACCCAGTACTTC. The translation is CASSLVSETQYF. The rearranged chain carries TRBV7-8 and TRBJ2-5, with an unclear D gene assignment. The CDR3 spans 12 residues, from the cysteine through the phenylalanine. Kept here is only the CDR3 DNA, which spans 36 bases and is read in frame from base 1. V was cut back by 1 base and J by 5 bases, leaving a gap of 5 bases between them. CDR1 SGHVS and CDR2 FQNEAQ were looked up in the germline V gene. Outside the CDR3, residues come from the reference TRBV7-8 and TRBJ2-5 proteins, so the full variable domain is: GAGVSQSPRYKVAKRGQDVALRCDPISGHVSLFWYQQALGQGPEFLTYFQNEAQLDKSGLPSDRFFAERPEGSVSTLKIQRTQQEDSAVYLCASSLVSETQYFGPGTRLLVL.